The source of this T cell receptor (beta chain) is a study of immune evolution from preneoplasia to lung adenocarcinoma. For this clone: Germline is not matched at one junction end, which may reflect a read error.

Some clones are missing from TCRdb's copy, which holds only in-frame ones; the method was immunoSEQ multiplex PCR. The sample comprises about 21,000 clones, roughly 80% of which are singletons, and around 5.6% rests with the top ten. Germline V lookup: CDR1 LNHDA, CDR2 SQIVND (reference sequence). The length of the CDR3 is 14 residues. The source of this sequence is a person between 55 and 70 years old with lung adenocarcinoma. V and J are TRBV19 and TRBJ1-1; TRBD1 might be the D (6 bases). Sequenced sample: FFPE invasive lung adenocarcinoma tissue. The CDR3 DNA is TGTGCCAGTACTATACAGGGAGCCATCACTGAAGCTTTCTTT. Translation: CASTIQGAITEAFF.